Described below is a single T cell receptor beta chain sequence and its context. The sample belongs to a study of shared clonotypes between healthy human individuals. Repertoires were generated with immunoSEQ multiplex PCR, while TCRdb's copy carries only in-frame clones and drops some. The sample holds about 1,500,000 clones, roughly 96% seen once. The V gene end was trimmed by 1 base and the J gene end by 4 bases; junction bases not matched to a gene: 7. Looked up from germline, CDR1 is SGHVS and CDR2 is FQNEAQ. The CDR3 has 16 amino acids. This sequence joins TRBV7-8 and TRBJ1-5, with 7 positions matching TRBD1. Sequenced sample: naive CD4+ T cells sorted from blood. Indicated subset: CD45RA+ positively selected. The clonotype was recovered from a man aged 25 to 40 in good health. This CDR3 reads CASSLVRGRGNQPQHF. The CDR3 nucleotides are TGTGCCAGCAGCTTAGTGAGGGGGCGCGGAAATCAGCCCCAGCATTTT.